This section outlines one T cell receptor (beta chain) sequence together with its context. Its specificity is unknown. 13 Jbeta primers and 60 Vbeta primers were used for the PCR. Clones were read by immunoSEQ multiplex PCR, and TCRdb kept only the in-frame ones, dropping some. The profile shows some 130,000 clones, 77% of them singletons. This sample was included in a study of cytomegalovirus exposure and HLA in healthy donors. The germline CDR1 and CDR2 sequences are KGHSY and FQNENV. Trimming shortened V by 3 bases and J by 2 bases, and 7 bases separated the two germline ends. This CDR3 has 14 amino acids. Overall study findings and caveats: Among TCR sequences, most were rare, though some public TCRs appeared in many donors. Indistinguishable V segments such as TRBV6-2 and TRBV6-3 were excluded.

The chain has TRBV16 and TRBJ1-4; D is unresolved. The receptor's source is a male donor in good health and CMV-seropositive. The sample consisted of PBMCs. For the CDR3, the DNA is TGTGCCAGCAGCCACACGGGGACTAATGAAAAACTGTTTTTT. Translated, it gives CASSHTGTNEKLFF.